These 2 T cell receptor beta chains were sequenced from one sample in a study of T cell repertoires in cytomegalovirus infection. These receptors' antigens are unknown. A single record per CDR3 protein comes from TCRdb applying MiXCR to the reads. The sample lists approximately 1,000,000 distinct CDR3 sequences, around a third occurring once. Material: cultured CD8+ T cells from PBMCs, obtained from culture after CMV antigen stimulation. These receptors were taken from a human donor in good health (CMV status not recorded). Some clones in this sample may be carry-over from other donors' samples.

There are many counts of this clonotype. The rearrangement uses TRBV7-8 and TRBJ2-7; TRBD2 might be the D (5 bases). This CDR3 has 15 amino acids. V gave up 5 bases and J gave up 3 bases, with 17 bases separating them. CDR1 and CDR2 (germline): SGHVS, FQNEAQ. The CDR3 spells CASSTRTAGHYEQYV. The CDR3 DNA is TGTGCCAGCAGCACCCGGACGGCGGGCCACTACGAGCAGTACGTC.

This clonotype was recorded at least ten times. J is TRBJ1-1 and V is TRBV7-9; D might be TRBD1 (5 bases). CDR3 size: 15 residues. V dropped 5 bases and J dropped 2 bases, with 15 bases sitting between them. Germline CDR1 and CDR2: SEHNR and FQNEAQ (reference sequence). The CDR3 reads CASSALRGGNTEAFF. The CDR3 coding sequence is TGTGCCAGCAGCGCGTTGCGGGGGGGAAACACTGAAGCTTTCTTT.